These 4 T cell receptor beta chains were sequenced from one sample in a study of cytomegalovirus exposure and HLA in healthy donors. A multiplex PCR was run with 60 Vbeta primers and 13 Jbeta primers. Generated by immunoSEQ multiplex PCR, the TCRdb table keeps only in-frame clones and is missing some. Of tens of thousands of clones listed, approximately 76% are singletons. The sequenced sample was PBMCs. The receptors stem from a woman in her twenties or thirties in good health and CMV-seropositive.

Turning to this clone: The junction departs from germline at one end; a sequencing error may be responsible. The same CDR3 can be traced to other DNA sequences in this sample. The genes are TRBV13 and TRBJ2-7; a weak D match, TRBD2 (6 bases). Germline CDR1 and CDR2: PRHDT and FYEKMQ (reference sequence). The CDR3 covers 15 residues. This CDR3 reads CASTSAVGGFYEQYF. CDR3 DNA sequence: TGCGCCAGCACTTCAGCGGTGGGGGGATTCTACGAGCAGTACTTC.

The chain is built from TRBV5-1 and TRBJ1-1, with D possibly TRBD1 on 5 matching bases. The CDR3 is 16 amino acids. Germline-derived CDR1 and CDR2 are SGHRS and YFSETQ. Trimming removed 4 bases at V and 5 bases at J, with 21 bases between. CDR3 amino acids: CASSPIVSPGSTEAFF. The CDR3 coding sequence is TGCGCCAGCAGCCCCATAGTTTCGCCAGGGTCGACTGAAGCTTTCTTT.

A few counts support this clone. The V call is TRBV4-1, the J call TRBJ1-1; 10 bases match TRBD1. This CDR3 contains 18 residues. The germline V gene encodes CDR1 MGHRA and CDR2 YSYEKL. The trim removed 4 bases at V and 5 bases at J, leaving 16 bases unmatched. Here the CDR3 DNA reads TGCGCCAGCAGCCTCCCACCCTGGGACAGGGGCGAGGGGACTGAAGCTTTCTTT. The encoded protein is CASSLPPWDRGEGTEAFF.

This rearrangement joins TRBV18 to TRBJ2-7, with TRBD1 identical over 10 bases. The CDR3 extends over 16 amino acids. Germline V gene data show CDR1 as KGHSH and CDR2 as LQKENI. The J segment lost 7 bases and the V segment lost 4 bases, leaving 13 bases of the junction unmatched. CDR3 residues: CASSRGSGTGVREQYF. DNA for the CDR3: TGTGCCAGCTCACGAGGTTCCGGGACAGGGGTGAGAGAGCAGTACTTC.